Ten or more counts support the clone carrying this TCR beta chain. This entry is derived from a study of T cell repertoires in cytomegalovirus infection. The germline V gene has CDR1 SGHKS and CDR2 YYEKEE (reference sequence). The CDR3 runs 15 residues. Trimming took 0 bases from V and 2 from J, leaving 12 bases between them. TCRdb reanalysed the reads using MiXCR and keeps one entry per CDR3 protein. The table has around 210,000 distinct CDR3 sequences, 6% to 8% seen once. Sequencing input: PBMCs. The source is a human donor in good health (CMV status not recorded). Some clones in this sample may be carry-over from other donors' samples. The chain recombines TRBV5-5 with TRBJ2-7; maybe TRBD1 (5 bases). CDR3 amino acids: CASSLAAGWPYEQYF. Written as DNA, the CDR3 is TGTGCCAGCAGCTTGGCGGCAGGGTGGCCCTACGAGCAGTACTTC.